These 27 T cell receptor beta chains originate from one sample sequenced in a study of patients and donors after allogeneic stem cell transplantation. TCRdb reprocessed the RT-PCR reads with MiXCR, giving one entry per CDR3 protein. The sample records roughly 960,000 distinct CDR3 sequences, 18% being singletons. The sample was blood, either unsorted or a sorted T cell fraction (not recorded which). The source of these receptors is a human donor who was either an allogeneic HSCT recipient or a stem cell or donor lymphocyte infusion donor (not recorded which). It is not recorded whose cells these are; they may come from a transplant donor.

The rearrangement uses TRBV28 and TRBJ2-1, with D unresolved. Germline loops: CDR1 MDHEN, CDR2 SYDVKM. V shed 6 bases and J shed 4 bases, with 10 bases lying between them. The CDR3 is 13 amino acids. The CDR3 nucleotides read TGTGCCAGCAGCTCCCAGAAATACAATGAGCAGTTCTTC. It codes for CASSSQKYNEQFF.

In this sample, this clonotype turned up a few times. The V and J genes are TRBV20-1 and TRBJ1-2, with D maybe TRBD1 (6 bases). The CDR3 has 14 residues. Trimming took off 0 bases at V and 4 bases at J, with 12 bases between the two ends. The germline V gene encodes CDR1 DFQATT and CDR2 SNEGSKA (reference sequence). CDR3: CSAREGPGAYGYTF. CDR3 sequence (DNA): TGCAGTGCTAGAGAGGGTCCAGGGGCCTATGGCTACACCTTC.

This clonotype has only a few counts. The chain links TRBV14 to TRBJ1-4; 8 bases are a match to TRBD1. The CDR3 consists of 15 residues. Unmatched junction bases numbered 0, after V lost 1 base and J lost 2 bases. CDR1 SGHDN and CDR2 FVKESK come from the germline V gene. The CDR3 loop is CASSQGDRTNEKLFF. Here the CDR3 DNA reads TGTGCCAGCAGCCAAGGGGACAGGACTAATGAAAAACTGTTTTTT. Combining the CDR3 with reference TRBV14 and TRBJ1-4 gives the whole variable domain EAGVTQFPSHSVIEKGQTVTLRCDPISGHDNLYWYRRVMGKEIKFLLHFVKESKQDESGMPNNRFLAERTGGTYSTLKVQPAELEDSGVYFCASSQGDRTNEKLFFGSGTQLSVL.

This clonotype was recorded a few times. The chain has TRBV5-1 and TRBJ2-1; 10 bases map to TRBD2. Unmatched junction bases numbered 11, after V lost 2 bases and J lost 9 bases. This CDR3 region has 16 residues. Per germline, CDR1 SGHRS and CDR2 YFSETQ. CDR3 sequence reads: CASSFDLAGAGGEQFF. The CDR3 DNA reads as TGCGCCAGCAGCTTCGACCTAGCGGGGGCGGGGGGTGAGCAGTTCTTC.

This clonotype was seen at least ten times. This rearrangement joins TRBV29-1 to TRBJ2-1, with unresolved D. CDR3 length: 12 residues. V was trimmed by 3 bases and J by 4 bases, leaving 7 bases between them. Looked up from germline, CDR1 is SQVTM and CDR2 is ANQGSEA. CDR3 amino acids: CSVDYRYNEQFF. CDR3 nucleotides: TGCAGCGTTGATTATAGGTACAATGAGCAGTTCTTC.

The sample holds a few counts of this clonotype. The V and J genes are TRBV20-1 and TRBJ2-7; 8 nucleotides match TRBD1. This CDR3 contains 12 residues. V was clipped by 6 bases and J by 7 bases; unmatched bases: 8. Germline CDR1 reads DFQATT; CDR2 reads SNEGSKA (reference sequence). Here the CDR3 DNA reads TGCAGTGCCGCCGACAGGGGACTTGAGCAGTACTTC. It specifies CSAADRGLEQYF.

The chain employs TRBV3-1 and TRBJ1-2, with D hard to call. This CDR3 has 14 amino acids. Trimming stripped 1 base from V and 4 bases from J, with 10 bases between. Germline-derived CDR1 and CDR2 are LGHDT and YNNKEL (reference sequence). The CDR3 reads CASSQVRTVYGYTF. The CDR3, as DNA: TGTGCCAGCAGCCAAGTTCGCACTGTCTATGGCTACACCTTC. Variable domain in full (rest from reference TRBV3-1 and TRBJ1-2): DTAVSQTPKYLVTQMGNDKSIKCEQNLGHDTMYWYKQDSKKFLKIMFSYNNKELIINETVPNRFSPKSPDKAHLNLHINSLELGDSAVYFCASSQVRTVYGYTFGSGTRLTVV.

V usage is TRBV14 and J usage is TRBJ1-1, with unresolved D. The CDR3 runs to 15 residues. In germline, CDR1 is SGHDN, CDR2 FVKESK. Trimming took off 5 bases at V and 6 bases at J, with 19 bases between the two ends. The CDR3 here is CASSLNTVRVAEAFF. CDR3 sequence (DNA): TGTGCCAGCAGCTTAAACACGGTGAGGGTGGCTGAAGCTTTCTTT. Full variable domain (missing parts from reference TRBV14 and TRBJ1-1): EAGVTQFPSHSVIEKGQTVTLRCDPISGHDNLYWYRRVMGKEIKFLLHFVKESKQDESGMPNNRFLAERTGGTYSTLKVQPAELEDSGVYFCASSLNTVRVAEAFFGQGTRLTVV.

This rearrangement joins TRBV20-1 to TRBJ1-1, with D perhaps TRBD1 (5 bases). V dropped 6 bases and J dropped 6 bases, with 20 bases sitting between them. CDR3 length equals 14 residues. The germline V gene encodes CDR1 DFQATT and CDR2 SNEGSKA (reference sequence). CDR3 protein: CSAKPDSFFAEAFF. For the CDR3, the DNA is TGCAGTGCGAAACCTGACAGTTTTTTCGCTGAAGCTTTCTTT.

This clonotype appeared once. The chain employs TRBV5-5 and TRBJ2-5; no definite D call. V was shortened by 1 base and J by 7 bases, with 14 bases between the two germline ends. Germline-derived CDR1 and CDR2 are SGHKS and YYEKEE (reference sequence). The CDR3 has 14 amino acids. The CDR3 DNA follows: TGTGCCAGCAGCTTGCAGACGGCTCGACGGACCCAGTACTTC. This sequence encodes CASSLQTARRTQYF.

This clonotype has only a few counts. J is TRBJ1-6 and V is TRBV4-2; D is possibly TRBD1 (5 bases). V lost 1 base and J lost 4, with 14 bases in between. From germline, CDR1 is LGHNA and CDR2 YNFKEQ. The CDR3 contains 17 residues. This CDR3 is CASSQAGRAVYNSPLHF. CDR3 coding DNA: TGTGCCAGCAGCCAAGCAGGGAGGGCTGTATATAATTCACCCCTCCACTTT.

The chain has TRBV20-1 and TRBJ2-2, with no clear D. The ends were cut back, 3 bases at V and 1 base at J, with 12 bases in the middle. The CDR3 spans 15 residues. Germline CDR1 and CDR2: DFQATT and SNEGSKA (reference sequence). The CDR3 DNA follows: TGCAGTGCTAGGCCGCGGAGAAAGAACACCGGGGAGCTGTTTTTT. This gives the protein CSARPRRKNTGELFF.

This rearrangement joins TRBV7-2 to TRBJ2-5; perhaps TRBD2 as D (7 bases). Trimming removed 6 bases from V and 0 bases from J, with 11 bases in between. CDR1 is SGHTA and CDR2 is FQGNSA in the germline V gene. The CDR3 is 14 amino acids. CDR3 sequence: CASRSGGYQETQYF. CDR3 DNA: TGTGCCAGCAGATCGGGGGGCTACCAAGAGACCCAGTACTTC.

As concerns this clonotype: Its ends do not fully match the called genes, so a read error is possible. The V gene is TRBV2, the J gene TRBJ1-2; perhaps TRBD1 as D (6 bases). The CDR3 length is 14 residues. Germline-derived CDR1 and CDR2 are SNHLY and FYNNEI. CDR3 sequence: CASSVSSGADGYTF. DNA of the CDR3: TGCGCCAGCAGTGTCAGTTCGGGGGCGGATGGCTACACCTTC.

V gene TRBV7-9 combines with J gene TRBJ2-5; perhaps D is TRBD1 or TRBD2 (5 bases each). Germline CDR1 and CDR2: SEHNR and FQNEAQ (reference sequence). The ends were cut back, 1 base at V and 2 bases at J, with 11 bases in the middle. The CDR3 runs 15 residues. In DNA form, the CDR3 reads TGTGCCAGCAGCTTAGGGGACCATGGGCAAGAGACCCAGTACTTC. As protein: CASSLGDHGQETQYF.

The J gene is TRBJ1-2, the V gene TRBV7-3, with D tentatively TRBD1 (5 bases). This CDR3 is built from 14 residues. Trimming left V 5 bases short and J 6 bases short, with 16 bases between. Germline CDR1 and CDR2: SGHTA and FQGTGA. CDR3 in amino acids: CASSPWGGGDGYTF. The CDR3 nucleotides read TGTGCCAGCAGCCCGTGGGGAGGAGGGGATGGCTACACCTTC.

This clonotype was recorded a few times. The chain recombines TRBV6-5 with TRBJ2-7, with 7 nucleotides matching TRBD1. V gave up 0 bases and J gave up 2 bases; unmatched junction bases: 7. The CDR3 is made up of 16 amino acids. Germline V gene lookup returns CDR1 MNHEY and CDR2 SVGAGI. CDR3 coding DNA: TGTGCCAGCAGTTACTCTCAATGGGACAGAGCCTACGAGCAGTACTTC. This gives the protein CASSYSQWDRAYEQYF.

This clonotype has at least ten counts. The V gene is TRBV9, the J gene TRBJ1-5, with D maybe TRBD1 (6 bases). The germline CDR1 and CDR2 sequences are SGDLS and YYNGEE. This CDR3 is 14 amino acids long. V dropped 4 bases and J dropped 3 bases, with 11 bases sitting between them. The CDR3 sequence: CASSRTVLNQPQHF. The DNA for the CDR3 is TGTGCCAGCAGCCGGACAGTCCTCAATCAGCCCCAGCATTTT.

This clonotype was observed a handful of times. A read error may explain this, as a much larger clone is one base away. The chain combines TRBV27 with TRBJ2-5; D gene uncertain. Germline values: CDR1 MNHEY, CDR2 SMNVEV (reference sequence). Trimming cost V 6 bases and J 3 bases, with 5 bases left between them. This CDR3 has 11 amino acids. The CDR3 loop is CASSCEETQYF. The DNA for the CDR3 is TGTGCCAGCAGCTGCGAAGAGACCCAGTACTTC.

This chain connects TRBV6-1 to TRBJ2-5, with a weak D call TRBD1 (6 bases). This CDR3 is built from 16 residues. Trimming removed 1 base at V and 5 bases at J, with 17 bases between. CDR1 and CDR2 (germline): MNHNS, SASEGT. CDR3 coding DNA: TGTGCCAGCAGTGAAGATACAGGGCGAACAAAGGAGACCCAGTACTTC. It encodes CASSEDTGRTKETQYF.

The chain couples TRBV11-1 to TRBJ2-3, with D maybe TRBD2 (6 bases). CDR1 is SGHAT and CDR2 is FQDESV in the germline V gene (reference sequence). With 5 bases removed from V and 3 bases from J, the gap between germline ends came to 15 bases. This CDR3 region has 15 residues. CDR3 loop: CASSTGGPKTDTQYF. The CDR3 coding sequence is TGTGCCAGCAGCACCGGAGGGCCGAAGACAGATACGCAGTATTTT.

This clonotype was seen many times. CDR3 coding DNA: TGCAGCGTTGAAGGAGCCAATGAGCAGTTCTTC. It encodes CSVEGANEQFF. This chain connects TRBV29-1 to TRBJ2-1, with no clear D. This CDR3 has 11 amino acids. V was trimmed by 1 base and J by 6 bases, leaving 4 bases between them. Germline V gene lookup returns CDR1 SQVTM and CDR2 ANQGSEA.

In its sample, this clonotype was seen many times. Germline is not matched at one junction end, which may reflect a read error. V usage is TRBV7-2 and J usage is TRBJ2-3, with D perhaps TRBD1 (5 bases). The CDR3 is made up of 15 amino acids. From germline, CDR1 is SGHTA and CDR2 FQGNSA. In nucleotides, the CDR3 is TGTGCCAGCAACTTAAATCAGGGATCCACAGATACGCAGTATTTT. Translated, it gives CASNLNQGSTDTQYF.

In its sample, this clonotype was seen a few times. The chain uses TRBV7-8 and TRBJ2-1, with 10 positions matching TRBD1. The V segment lost 3 bases and the J segment 2 bases; nucleotides outside the gene matches: 4. This CDR3 contains 16 residues. From germline, CDR1 is SGHVS and CDR2 FQNEAQ. In DNA, the CDR3 is TGTGCCAGCAGCTTCCGGGACAGGGGAACCTACAATGAGCAGTTCTTC. Its protein product is CASSFRDRGTYNEQFF.

This clonotype was observed many times. The J gene is TRBJ1-1, the V gene TRBV20-1; D is ambiguous. The CDR3 is 13 amino acids. Trimming cost V 2 bases and J 1 base, with 8 bases left between them. The V gene's germline CDR1 is DFQATT and CDR2 SNEGSKA (reference sequence). The CDR3 bases are TGCAGTGCTAGAACCGACACGAACACTGAAGCTTTCTTT. It translates to CSARTDTNTEAFF.

This clonotype showed up just a few times. V usage is TRBV4-1 and J usage is TRBJ2-2; D is uncertain. Germline CDR1 reads MGHRA; CDR2 reads YSYEKL. The V and J ends lost 0 bases and 7 bases respectively, with 6 bases between them. The CDR3 length is 13 residues. The CDR3 nucleotides read TGCGCCAGCAGCCAAGACTGGGGCGGGGAGCTGTTTTTT. Its translation: CASSQDWGGELFF.

The sample holds a few counts of this clonotype. The chain combines TRBV5-6 with TRBJ1-5; D gene ambiguous. In germline, CDR1 is SGHDT, CDR2 YYEEEE. The CDR3 contains 14 residues. Trimming shortened V by 0 bases and J by 3 bases, and 7 bases separated the two germline ends. The CDR3 sequence is CASSLERDNQPQHF. In nucleotides, the CDR3 is TGTGCCAGCAGCTTGGAGAGGGACAATCAGCCCCAGCATTTT. Together with reference TRBV5-6 and TRBJ1-5, the CDR3 gives the full variable domain: DAGVTQSPTHLIKTRGQQVTLRCSPKSGHDTVSWYQQALGQGPQFIFQYYEEEERQRGNFPDRFSGHQFPNYSSELNVNALLLGDSALYLCASSLERDNQPQHFGDGTRLSIL.